The rows below give T cell receptor beta chains drawn from one sample of a study of human CD8 memory T cell subsets. After re-calling the 5' RACE reads, TCRdb lists one entry per CDR3 protein, DNA absent. The table gives more than 3,500 distinct CDR3 sequences; the top ten clones make up roughly a fifth of it. The sequenced material came from CD8+ T cells from PBMCs. These receptors all stem from a human donor in good health. The CDR3 runs from the conserved cysteine through the conserved F or W. Clone size is not always given. Where it is, it says once, few, many or a class for expanded clones.

CASSFSRDNEQYF,medium-sized,TRBV19,TRBJ2-7
CASSRREKDEQFF,-,TRBV14,TRBJ2-1
CASSLASAGPASYNEQFF,medium-sized,TRBV7-6,TRBJ2-1
CASSTGTTNEKLFF,medium-sized,TRBV2,TRBJ1-4
CASSPLGTYSSYNEQFF,-,TRBV25-1,TRBJ2-1
CASSWQSSGSKYEQYF,-,TRBV7-2,TRBJ2-7
CASSFEPYNEQFF,-,TRBV27,TRBJ2-1
CASRGVLSGNTIYF,medium-sized,TRBV11-2,TRBJ1-3
CASSLSWDRDSNQPQHF,medium-sized,TRBV12-3/TRBV12-4,TRBJ1-5
CASSQVRDSSYNSPLHF,-,TRBV14,TRBJ1-6
CASSFDSGYGYTF,medium-sized,TRBV7-9,TRBJ1-2
CASSQAWERTGAKNIQYF,-,TRBV4-3,TRBJ2-4
CSATTDGEQYF,-,TRBV29-1,TRBJ2-7
CASSLQDGSGNTIYF,medium-sized,TRBV2,TRBJ1-3
CASSQEGGTDTQYF,-,TRBV4-1,TRBJ2-3
CSAGAGGPTDTQYF,-,TRBV20-1,TRBJ2-3
CASSPGQGTYTQYF,medium-sized,TRBV3-1,TRBJ2-3
CASNSAAWDTQYF,-,TRBV28,TRBJ2-3
CASSAGGSSPYF,-,TRBV5-4,TRBJ2-7
CANTNGAAGLNEQFF,-,TRBV7-9,TRBJ2-1
CASAPSPATGAPSDGYTF,large,TRBV28,TRBJ1-2
CASSEDKGFQETQYF,-,TRBV3-1,TRBJ2-5
CASSYSPGQGAGSAEAFF,medium-sized,TRBV2,TRBJ1-1
CSVQPGRSNEKLFF,medium-sized,TRBV29-1,TRBJ1-4
CSVVQGADYEQYF,medium-sized,TRBV29-1,TRBJ2-7
CASSLWGAGANVLTF,-,TRBV5-4,TRBJ2-6
CASRDSSTATQYF,medium-sized,TRBV27,TRBJ2-3
CASQRDAYEQYF,-,TRBV12-5,TRBJ2-7
CASSLGLPEETQYF,medium-sized,TRBV7-9,TRBJ2-5
CASSLEGTDTQYF,-,TRBV5-1,TRBJ2-3
CASSPPQSSYEQYF,-,TRBV18,TRBJ2-7
CASSLVVTEAFF,-,TRBV11-3,TRBJ1-1
CASRPPGWDEQYF,-,TRBV28,TRBJ2-7
CASSLIPGETQYF,medium-sized,TRBV7-9,TRBJ2-5